Listed below are T cell receptor beta chains from one sample, sequenced in a study of blood T cell repertoires in COVID-19. TCRdb's copy holds only in-frame clones and misses some; the assay was immunoSEQ multiplex PCR. In the table there are about 330,000 clones, approximately 88% of which are singletons. Input material: PBMCs or T cells enriched from blood (not recorded which). The receptors here all came from a man younger than 45 who had recovered from COVID-19. CDR3s include the opening cysteine and the closing phenylalanine or tryptophan. Each record gives: D gene, clone size, V gene, J gene, CDR3 DNA, CDR3 protein. The D gene is left open where the match is weak. Only part of the rows carry a size: once, few, many, or a class if the clone is expanded.

d_call: TRBD2; clone_size: NA; v_call: TRBV20-1; j_call: TRBJ2-5; cdr3_nt: TGCAGTGCTAGTGGGACTAGCGGGGTAGAGACCCAGTACTTC; cdr3_aa: CSASGTSGVETQYF
d_call: TRBD1; clone_size: NA; v_call: TRBV25-1; j_call: TRBJ2-3; cdr3_nt: TGTGCCAGCAGTGCCGCAGGGGGCACTAGCACAGATACGCAGTATTTT; cdr3_aa: CASSAAGGTSTDTQYF
d_call: NA; clone_size: NA; v_call: TRBV10-1; j_call: TRBJ1-4; cdr3_nt: TGCGCCAGCAGTCCAGGAGGAACTAATGAAAAACTGTTTTTT; cdr3_aa: CASSPGGTNEKLFF
d_call: NA; clone_size: NA; v_call: TRBV7-9; j_call: TRBJ1-2; cdr3_nt: TGTGCCAGCAGCTTGTCCGGAGATCCTAACTATGGCTACACCTTC; cdr3_aa: CASSLSGDPNYGYTF
d_call: NA; clone_size: NA; v_call: TRBV4-2; j_call: TRBJ2-2; cdr3_nt: TGTGCCAGCAGCCAAGGTACAGGGCGTTACACCGGGGAGCTGTTTTTT; cdr3_aa: CASSQGTGRYTGELFF
d_call: TRBD1; clone_size: NA; v_call: TRBV19; j_call: TRBJ2-5; cdr3_nt: TGTGCCAGTACCCAAGGACAGGGGGAGACCCAGTACTTC; cdr3_aa: CASTQGQGETQYF
d_call: NA; clone_size: NA; v_call: TRBV9; j_call: TRBJ1-4; cdr3_nt: TGTGCCAGCAGCGTAGGCGTTCATAATGAAAAACTGTTTTTT; cdr3_aa: CASSVGVHNEKLFF
d_call: TRBD1; clone_size: NA; v_call: TRBV11-2; j_call: TRBJ1-2; cdr3_nt: TGTGCCAGCAGCTTAGATTGGGGACAGGGGGCGGAAGGCTACACCTTC; cdr3_aa: CASSLDWGQGAEGYTF
d_call: NA; clone_size: NA; v_call: TRBV2; j_call: TRBJ1-2; cdr3_nt: TGTGCCAGCAGGTCGGACAGCTATGGCTACACCTTC; cdr3_aa: CASRSDSYGYTF
d_call: NA; clone_size: NA; v_call: TRBV24-1; j_call: TRBJ1-4; cdr3_nt: TGTGCCACCAGTGATCCCCGCAGATCTGGAGATGAAAAACTGTTTTTT; cdr3_aa: CATSDPRRSGDEKLFF
d_call: TRBD1; clone_size: NA; v_call: TRBV15; j_call: TRBJ2-7; cdr3_nt: TGTGCCACCAGCAGGAAGATCGCCACACCCTGGACAGGGGCCCTCTACGAGCAGTACTTC; cdr3_aa: CATSRKIATPWTGALYEQYF
d_call: NA; clone_size: NA; v_call: TRBV5-1; j_call: TRBJ1-1; cdr3_nt: TGCGCCAGCAGCTTCCGCACTTCAAACACTGAAGCTTTCTTT; cdr3_aa: CASSFRTSNTEAFF
d_call: NA; clone_size: NA; v_call: TRBV2; j_call: TRBJ2-1; cdr3_nt: TGTGCCAGCAGTAAAGGGTCGGGACAATATTACAATGAGCAGTTCTTC; cdr3_aa: CASSKGSGQYYNEQFF
d_call: NA; clone_size: once; v_call: TRBV30; j_call: TRBJ1-1; cdr3_nt: TGTGCCTGGAGTGTAGATGTCGGCAGACTTACTGAAGCTTTCTTT; cdr3_aa: CAWSVDVGRLTEAFF
d_call: NA; clone_size: NA; v_call: TRBV19; j_call: TRBJ1-2; cdr3_nt: TGTGCCGCAAGCAGACAGACCAACTATGGCTACACCTTC; cdr3_aa: CAASRQTNYGYTF
d_call: NA; clone_size: NA; v_call: TRBV18; j_call: TRBJ1-2; cdr3_nt: TGTGCCAGCTCACCCTCGGGGGACTATGGCTACACCTTC; cdr3_aa: CASSPSGDYGYTF
d_call: TRBD1; clone_size: NA; v_call: TRBV5-1; j_call: TRBJ2-2; cdr3_nt: TGCGCCAGCAGGCTGGGACAGACGAACACCGGGGAGCTGTTTTTT; cdr3_aa: CASRLGQTNTGELFF
d_call: TRBD2; clone_size: NA; v_call: TRBV24-1; j_call: TRBJ2-5; cdr3_nt: TGTGCCACCAGTGGGCTAGCGGGGACCCAAGAGACCCAGTACTTC; cdr3_aa: CATSGLAGTQETQYF
d_call: NA; clone_size: NA; v_call: TRBV5-1; j_call: TRBJ1-1; cdr3_nt: TGCGCCAGCAACCAACAAGGGGTGAACACTGAAGCTTTCTTT; cdr3_aa: CASNQQGVNTEAFF
d_call: NA; clone_size: NA; v_call: TRBV10-3; j_call: TRBJ1-4; cdr3_nt: TGTGCCATCAGTGACGGGAATGAAAAACTGTTTTTT; cdr3_aa: CAISDGNEKLFF
d_call: TRBD1; clone_size: NA; v_call: TRBV6-5; j_call: TRBJ2-2; cdr3_nt: TGTGCCAGCAGCAGGGACAGCGGAGGCACCGGGGAGCTGTTTTTT; cdr3_aa: CASSRDSGGTGELFF
d_call: NA; clone_size: NA; v_call: TRBV20-1; j_call: TRBJ1-1; cdr3_nt: TGCAGTGCCGCAAGGAGGGTAGCTTTCTTT; cdr3_aa: CSAARRVAFF
d_call: NA; clone_size: NA; v_call: TRBV5-4; j_call: TRBJ1-2; cdr3_nt: TGTGCCAGCAGCTTAAAGCGCCCTTCGGGCTATGGCTACACCTTC; cdr3_aa: CASSLKRPSGYGYTF
d_call: NA; clone_size: NA; v_call: TRBV19; j_call: TRBJ1-2; cdr3_nt: TGTGCCAGTAAGCAGGGCCATGGCTACACCTTC; cdr3_aa: CASKQGHGYTF
d_call: NA; clone_size: NA; v_call: TRBV5-1; j_call: TRBJ1-3; cdr3_nt: TGCGCCAGCAGCTTGGTGGAGGCGAGCTCTGGAAACACCATATATTTT; cdr3_aa: CASSLVEASSGNTIYF
d_call: NA; clone_size: once; v_call: TRBV6-5; j_call: TRBJ1-3; cdr3_nt: TGTGCCAGCACCTATTTGGGGAGCGATGGAAACACCATATATTTT; cdr3_aa: CASTYLGSDGNTIYF
d_call: NA; clone_size: NA; v_call: TRBV4-1; j_call: TRBJ1-1; cdr3_nt: TGCGCCAGCAGCCAAGATCCGGGAGGAGACACTGAAGCTTTCTTT; cdr3_aa: CASSQDPGGDTEAFF
d_call: NA; clone_size: NA; v_call: TRBV5-1; j_call: TRBJ1-4; cdr3_nt: TGCGCCAGCATGGGAGTTAATGAAAAACTGTTTTTT; cdr3_aa: CASMGVNEKLFF
d_call: NA; clone_size: NA; v_call: TRBV7-8; j_call: TRBJ2-3; cdr3_nt: TGTGCCAGCAGCTTAGCGCCGGGAGATACGCAGTATTTT; cdr3_aa: CASSLAPGDTQYF
d_call: NA; clone_size: NA; v_call: TRBV5-8; j_call: TRBJ2-7; cdr3_nt: TGTGCCAGCAGCTTAGGGGGAGTGGGGCAGTACTTC; cdr3_aa: CASSLGGVGQYF
d_call: TRBD2; clone_size: NA; v_call: TRBV5-8; j_call: TRBJ2-1; cdr3_nt: TGTGCCAGCGGAGAAGGTCGGGGGGTTCGCAATGAGCAGTTCTTC; cdr3_aa: CASGEGRGVRNEQFF
d_call: TRBD1; clone_size: NA; v_call: TRBV27; j_call: TRBJ2-1; cdr3_nt: TGTGCCAGCAGTATTAGGACAGGACCTAGCTCCTACAATGAGCAGTTCTTC; cdr3_aa: CASSIRTGPSSYNEQFF
d_call: NA; clone_size: NA; v_call: TRBV5-1; j_call: TRBJ2-5; cdr3_nt: TGCGCCAGCAGCTTGGGGGAAGGGACGGGAGCCCAGTACTTC; cdr3_aa: CASSLGEGTGAQYF
d_call: NA; clone_size: NA; v_call: TRBV7-9; j_call: TRBJ1-2; cdr3_nt: TGTGCCAGCAGCTTAGAGAGTGAGGACTATGGCTACACCTTC; cdr3_aa: CASSLESEDYGYTF
d_call: TRBD2; clone_size: NA; v_call: TRBV5-4; j_call: TRBJ2-3; cdr3_nt: TGTGCCAGCAGCTCCTCGGGACTAGTTCCCACAGATACGCAGTATTTT; cdr3_aa: CASSSSGLVPTDTQYF
d_call: TRBD1; clone_size: NA; v_call: TRBV12-3/TRBV12-4; j_call: TRBJ2-7; cdr3_nt: TGTGCCAGCACAACACCAGGGGGCGAGGGGTACTTC; cdr3_aa: CASTTPGGEGYF
d_call: NA; clone_size: NA; v_call: TRBV2; j_call: TRBJ1-4; cdr3_nt: TGTGCCAGCATAAGCACTAATGAAAAACTGTTTTTT; cdr3_aa: CASISTNEKLFF
d_call: NA; clone_size: NA; v_call: TRBV6-5; j_call: TRBJ1-5; cdr3_nt: TGTGCCAGCAGTTACCGAGCAGGAGGAATCGGCCAGCCCCAGCATTTT; cdr3_aa: CASSYRAGGIGQPQHF
d_call: TRBD2; clone_size: NA; v_call: TRBV9; j_call: TRBJ2-3; cdr3_nt: TGTGCCAGCAGCGTATTCGGGGGGTCTAGCACAGATACGCAGTATTTT; cdr3_aa: CASSVFGGSSTDTQYF
d_call: TRBD1; clone_size: NA; v_call: TRBV5-4; j_call: TRBJ1-6; cdr3_nt: TGTGCCAGCAGCTATACAGGGGAGGTCGCCTATAATTCACCCCTCCACTTT; cdr3_aa: CASSYTGEVAYNSPLHF
d_call: NA; clone_size: NA; v_call: TRBV5-1; j_call: TRBJ1-4; cdr3_nt: TGCGCCAGCAGGAGCACAGCAACTAATGAAAAACTGTTTTTT; cdr3_aa: CASRSTATNEKLFF
d_call: TRBD1; clone_size: NA; v_call: TRBV28; j_call: TRBJ1-2; cdr3_nt: TGTGCCAGCAGTTTTGGAGGGGGCACAATCGGTAACTATGGCTACACCTTC; cdr3_aa: CASSFGGGTIGNYGYTF
d_call: NA; clone_size: NA; v_call: TRBV19; j_call: TRBJ1-4; cdr3_nt: TGTGCCAGCAGGGCAGTTGGAAGGGATGAAAAACTGTTTTTT; cdr3_aa: CASRAVGRDEKLFF
d_call: TRBD2; clone_size: few; v_call: TRBV3-1/TRBV3-2; j_call: TRBJ2-7; cdr3_nt: TGTGCCAGCAGCCGAGCGGGAAGCTCCTACGAGCAGTACTTC; cdr3_aa: CASSRAGSSYEQYF
d_call: NA; clone_size: NA; v_call: TRBV10-3; j_call: TRBJ1-1; cdr3_nt: TGTGCCATCAAGGGGCAGAACACTGAAGCTTTCTTT; cdr3_aa: CAIKGQNTEAFF
d_call: TRBD2; clone_size: few; v_call: TRBV2; j_call: TRBJ2-2; cdr3_nt: TGTGCCAGCAGTCAGGGACTAGCGGGGACGGGCGGGGAGCTGTTTTTT; cdr3_aa: CASSQGLAGTGGELFF
d_call: TRBD1; clone_size: NA; v_call: TRBV18; j_call: TRBJ2-2; cdr3_nt: TGTGCCAGCTCACCTCTGGGACAGGTGAACACCGGGGAGCTGTTTTTT; cdr3_aa: CASSPLGQVNTGELFF
d_call: TRBD1; clone_size: once; v_call: TRBV28; j_call: TRBJ1-4; cdr3_nt: TGTGCCAGCAGTTGGACAGGGGGCGCTTGGGCAACTAATGAAAAACTGTTTTTT; cdr3_aa: CASSWTGGAWATNEKLFF
d_call: NA; clone_size: NA; v_call: TRBV27; j_call: TRBJ2-3; cdr3_nt: TGTGCCAGCAGTCTAACACCACCTAGCGATACGCAGTATTTT; cdr3_aa: CASSLTPPSDTQYF
d_call: NA; clone_size: few; v_call: TRBV7-6; j_call: TRBJ2-2; cdr3_nt: TGTGCCAGCAGCTTAAGAGGGTCGTGGGGGGAGCTGTTTTTT; cdr3_aa: CASSLRGSWGELFF
d_call: TRBD2; clone_size: NA; v_call: TRBV6-5; j_call: TRBJ2-7; cdr3_nt: TGTGCCAGCAGTTACGGCTCTAGCGGGGGGAGCTACGAGCAGTACTTC; cdr3_aa: CASSYGSSGGSYEQYF
d_call: TRBD2; clone_size: NA; v_call: TRBV24-1; j_call: TRBJ2-5; cdr3_nt: TGTGCCACCAGTAGCGGGGCGTTACTTGAGACCCAGTACTTC; cdr3_aa: CATSSGALLETQYF
d_call: TRBD1; clone_size: NA; v_call: TRBV9; j_call: TRBJ1-1; cdr3_nt: TGTGCCAGCAGCGTCCTGACAGGGATGAACACTGAAGCTTTCTTT; cdr3_aa: CASSVLTGMNTEAFF
d_call: TRBD1; clone_size: NA; v_call: TRBV13; j_call: TRBJ1-6; cdr3_nt: TGTGCCAGCAGCTTTACAGGGGGTAATTCACCCCTCCACTTT; cdr3_aa: CASSFTGGNSPLHF